This T cell receptor beta chain stems from a study of T cells in localized non-small cell lung cancer (dated by TCRdb to the early 2020s). In the study overall: Comparing tumors with uninvolved tumor-adjacent lungs, the study looked at the T cell repertoires of approximately 240 patients with early-stage NSCLC. NSCLC patients had a mean age of around 66 years, and fewer than 150 were male and 85 to 110 female. The cohort comprised 236 treatment-naïve NSCLC patients with resected, localized lung tumors. Study-level results and caveats: Longer overall survival was associated with higher T cell density in blood, whereas shorter survival was associated with higher clonality in adjacent lung. Uninvolved tumor-adjacent lung showed the highest T cell clonality, higher than tumor, which suggests more focused antigenic responses in the uninvolved tumor-adjacent lung. Of the top 100 tumor clones, a median of 57 were detected in paired uninvolved adjacent lung; under 30 were also among that lung's top 100. Multi-region tumor sequencing was not performed, so intratumor heterogeneity could not be excluded. Because the study design was exploratory, TCR variables were selected using unadjusted p-values without false-discovery rate correction.

At diagnosis, peripheral blood, uninvolved tumor-adjacent lung and tumor were collected and were preserved as a mix of fresh-frozen and FFPE material. For TCR repertoire profiling, the blood samples were analyzed as peripheral blood mononuclear cells. The CDR3 sequence holds 13 residues, the cysteine and phenylalanine included. CDR3 DNA is the only sequence kept; it has 39 bases, read in frame from the first base. V and J lose 8 bases and 4 bases, and a span of 14 bases separates them. Per the germline V gene, SNHLY is the CDR1 and FYNNEI is the CDR2. The immunoSEQ Assay was used to sequence TCR beta CDR3 regions from DNA. The study's own analysis went as follows. T cell density was computed as TCR beta template counts normalized to usable DNA estimated by amplifying housekeeping genes. Richness was estimated with the preseqR package, extrapolating to 400,000 templates for PBMC samples and 120,000 templates for tissue samples. Clonality was defined by subtracting Pielou's evenness from one. To identify tissue-enriched TCRs, differential abundance testing was run on productive amino-acid clonotypes with a minimum total count of 5 and an alpha of 0.1. The Jaccard Index and the Morisita Overlap Index were used to measure how much the repertoires overlapped between compartments. GLIPH clustered TCR beta CDR3s with public tetramer-defined viral CDR3s; viral motifs required at least three viral sequences plus V-gene enrichment. In TCRdb, the immuneACCESS table is reduced to in-frame sequences with V and J assigned. These tables do not hold every clone; where another copy was compared, an unresolved V gene accounts for under half, and the others remain unexplained. V and J calls and clone size follow that table, whereas D and trimming were derived from the DNA. Within this sample are 70,000 to 100,000 clones, with roughly 93% of them counted one time only. Roughly 4.3% of the sample lies in the top ten.

On this clone: Which antigen it targets is not known. Base-call qualities are not available, and no considerably larger clone is one nucleotide away.

The sample in question was PBMCs, obtained before any cancer treatment. The rearrangement joined TRBV2 to TRBJ1-2; the D segment cannot be called with confidence. The receptor comes from a woman aged 35 to 75 with stage II squamous cell lung carcinoma. The CDR3 amino acid sequence is: CASYTGGPYGYTF. The sequenced DNA is TGTGCCAGCTACACCGGAGGCCCCTATGGCTACACCTTC.